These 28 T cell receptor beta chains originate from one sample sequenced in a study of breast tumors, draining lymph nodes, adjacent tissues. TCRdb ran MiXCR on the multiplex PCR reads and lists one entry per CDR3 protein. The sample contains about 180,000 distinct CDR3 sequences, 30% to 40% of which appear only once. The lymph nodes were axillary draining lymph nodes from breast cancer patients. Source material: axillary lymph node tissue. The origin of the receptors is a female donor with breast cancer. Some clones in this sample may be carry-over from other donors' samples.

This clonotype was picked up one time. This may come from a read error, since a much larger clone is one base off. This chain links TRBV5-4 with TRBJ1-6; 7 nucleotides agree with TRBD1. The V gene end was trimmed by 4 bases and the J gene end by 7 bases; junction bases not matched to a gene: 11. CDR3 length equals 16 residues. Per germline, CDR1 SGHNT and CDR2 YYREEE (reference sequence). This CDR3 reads CASSSPSGRGNSPLHF. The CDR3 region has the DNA TGTGCCAGCAGCAGTCCCTCGGGCAGGGGGAATTCACCCCTCCACTTT.

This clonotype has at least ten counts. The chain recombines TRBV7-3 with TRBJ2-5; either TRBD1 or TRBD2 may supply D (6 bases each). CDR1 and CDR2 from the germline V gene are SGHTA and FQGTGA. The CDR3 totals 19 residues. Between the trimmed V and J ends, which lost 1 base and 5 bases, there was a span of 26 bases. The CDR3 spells CASSLMGRLGAGQGETQYF. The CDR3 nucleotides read TGTGCCAGCAGCTTAATGGGCCGTCTAGGAGCGGGCCAGGGGGAGACCCAGTACTTC.

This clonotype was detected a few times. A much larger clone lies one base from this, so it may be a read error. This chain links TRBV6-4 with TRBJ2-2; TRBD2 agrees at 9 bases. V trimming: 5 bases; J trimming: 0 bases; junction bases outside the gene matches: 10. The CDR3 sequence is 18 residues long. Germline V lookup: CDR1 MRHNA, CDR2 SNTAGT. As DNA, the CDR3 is TGTGCCAGCAGTCACAAGGTAGCGGGGGCTACGAACACCGGGGAGCTGTTTTTT. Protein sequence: CASSHKVAGATNTGELFF.

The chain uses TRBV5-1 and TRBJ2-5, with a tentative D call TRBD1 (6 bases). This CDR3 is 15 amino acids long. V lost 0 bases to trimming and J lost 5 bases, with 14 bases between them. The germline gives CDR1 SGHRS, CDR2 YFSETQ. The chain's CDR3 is CASSLAGAQRETQYF. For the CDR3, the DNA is TGCGCCAGCAGCTTGGCAGGGGCCCAAAGGGAGACCCAGTACTTC. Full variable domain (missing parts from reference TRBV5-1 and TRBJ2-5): KAGVTQTPRYLIKTRGQQVTLSCSPISGHRSVSWYQQTPGQGLQFLFEYFSETQRNKGNFPGRFSGRQFSNSRSEMNVSTLELGDSALYLCASSLAGAQRETQYFGPGTRLLVL.

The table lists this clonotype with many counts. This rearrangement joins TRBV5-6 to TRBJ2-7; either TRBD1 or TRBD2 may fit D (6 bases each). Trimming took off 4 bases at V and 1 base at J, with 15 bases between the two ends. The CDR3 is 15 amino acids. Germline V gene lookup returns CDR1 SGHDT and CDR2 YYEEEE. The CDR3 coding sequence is TGTGCCAGCAGCCGGGTTGGGGGGCTTTCCTACGAGCAGTACTTC. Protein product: CASSRVGGLSYEQYF.

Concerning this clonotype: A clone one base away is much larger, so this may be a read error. Written as DNA, the CDR3 is TGTGCCAGCAGCTTAGGGGCAGCCTTAGCCAAAAACGTTCAGTACTTC. Residues: CASSLGAALAKNVQYF. The gene calls are TRBV5-6 and TRBJ2-4, with D perhaps matching TRBD1 (5 bases). Per germline, CDR1 SGHDT and CDR2 YYEEEE. The CDR3 loop spans 16 amino acids. The full variable domain, rest sourced from reference TRBV5-6 and TRBJ2-4, is DAGVTQSPTHLIKTRGQQVTLRCSPKSGHDTVSWYQQALGQGPQFIFQYYEEEERQRGNFPDRFSGHQFPNYSSELNVNALLLGDSALYLCASSLGAALAKNVQYFGAGTRLSVL.

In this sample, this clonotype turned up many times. Here the CDR3 DNA reads TGTGCCAGCAGTGAGTTCCGGGACAGAAACCTATATGGCTACACCTTC. This translates into CASSEFRDRNLYGYTF. V usage is TRBV25-1 and J usage is TRBJ1-2; 7 nucleotides agree with TRBD1. The CDR3 is 16 residues long. The junction had 12 bases not matched to a gene; V was cut back by 3 bases and J by 5 bases. Germline loops: CDR1 MGHDK, CDR2 SYGVNS.

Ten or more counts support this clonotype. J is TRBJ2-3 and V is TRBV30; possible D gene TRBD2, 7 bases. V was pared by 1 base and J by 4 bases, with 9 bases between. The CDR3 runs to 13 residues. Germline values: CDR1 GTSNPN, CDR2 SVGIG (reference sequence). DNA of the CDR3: TGTGCCTGGAGTGGGGGGGGCGCAGATACGCAGTATTTT. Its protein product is CAWSGGGADTQYF. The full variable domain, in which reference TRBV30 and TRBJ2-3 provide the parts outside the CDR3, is SQTIHQWPATLVQPVGSPLSLECTVEGTSNPNLYWYRQAAGRGLQLLFYSVGIGQISSEVPQNLSASRPQDRQFILSSKKLLLSDSGFYLCAWSGGGADTQYFGPGTRLTVL.

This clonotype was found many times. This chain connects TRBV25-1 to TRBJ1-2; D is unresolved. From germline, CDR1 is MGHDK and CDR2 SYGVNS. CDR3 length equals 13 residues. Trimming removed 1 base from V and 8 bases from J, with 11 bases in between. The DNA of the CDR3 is TGTGCCAGCAGTGAATCTGGGGATCGAGGCTACACCTTC. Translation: CASSESGDRGYTF.

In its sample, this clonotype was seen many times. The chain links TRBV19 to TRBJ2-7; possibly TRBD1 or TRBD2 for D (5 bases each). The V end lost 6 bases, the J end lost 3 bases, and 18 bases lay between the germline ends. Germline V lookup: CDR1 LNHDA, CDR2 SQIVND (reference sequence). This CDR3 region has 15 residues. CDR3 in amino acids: CASSQTPGPFYEQYF. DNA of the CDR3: TGTGCCAGTAGCCAAACCCCGGGGCCCTTCTACGAGCAGTACTTC.

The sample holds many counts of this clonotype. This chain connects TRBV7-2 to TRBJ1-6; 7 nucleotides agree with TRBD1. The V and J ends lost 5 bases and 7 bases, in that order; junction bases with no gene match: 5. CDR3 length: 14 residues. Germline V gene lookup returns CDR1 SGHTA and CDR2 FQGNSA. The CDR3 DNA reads TGTGCCAGCAGCCAATCGACAGGGAATTCACCCCTCCACTTT. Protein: CASSQSTGNSPLHF.

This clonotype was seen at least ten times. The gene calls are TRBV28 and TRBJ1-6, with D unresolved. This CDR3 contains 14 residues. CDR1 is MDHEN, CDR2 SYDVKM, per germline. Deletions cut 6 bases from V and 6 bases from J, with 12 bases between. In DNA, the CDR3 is TGTGCCAGCAGATCCTCAGGCGGTAATTCACCCCTCCACTTT. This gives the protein CASRSSGGNSPLHF. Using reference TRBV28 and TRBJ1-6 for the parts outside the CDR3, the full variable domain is DVKVTQSSRYLVKRTGEKVFLECVQDMDHENMFWYRQDPGLGLRLIYFSYDVKMKEKGDIPEGYSVSREKKERFSLILESASTNQTSMYLCASRSSGGNSPLHFGNGTRLTVT.

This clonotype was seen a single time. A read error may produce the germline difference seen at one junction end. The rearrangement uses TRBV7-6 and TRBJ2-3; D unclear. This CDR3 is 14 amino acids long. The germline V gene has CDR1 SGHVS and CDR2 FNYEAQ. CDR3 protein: CACSLQERTDTQYF. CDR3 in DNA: TGTGCCTGCAGCTTGCAGGAACGCACAGATACGCAGTATTTT.

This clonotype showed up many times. The CDR3 DNA reads TGTGCCAGCAGTTTCAGGGGACCTTCCTACGAGCAGTACTTC. This encodes CASSFRGPSYEQYF. J is TRBJ2-7 and V is TRBV27; a weak D match, TRBD1 (6 bases). There are 14 residues in the CDR3. V shed 3 bases and J shed 1 base, with 10 bases lying between them. Looked up from germline, CDR1 is MNHEY and CDR2 is SMNVEV (reference sequence).

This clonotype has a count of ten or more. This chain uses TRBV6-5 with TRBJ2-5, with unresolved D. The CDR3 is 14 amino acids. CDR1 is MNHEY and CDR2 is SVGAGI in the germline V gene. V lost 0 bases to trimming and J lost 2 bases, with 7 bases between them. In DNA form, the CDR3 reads TGTGCCAGCAGTTACTCCAACAATCAAGAGACCCAGTACTTC. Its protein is CASSYSNNQETQYF.

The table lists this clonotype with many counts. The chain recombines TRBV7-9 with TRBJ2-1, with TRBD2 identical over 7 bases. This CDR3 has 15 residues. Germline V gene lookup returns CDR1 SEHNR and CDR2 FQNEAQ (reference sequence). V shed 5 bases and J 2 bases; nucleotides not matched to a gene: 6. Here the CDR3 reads CASSPAAGAYNEQFF. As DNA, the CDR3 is TGTGCCAGCAGCCCGGCTGCGGGAGCCTACAATGAGCAGTTCTTC.

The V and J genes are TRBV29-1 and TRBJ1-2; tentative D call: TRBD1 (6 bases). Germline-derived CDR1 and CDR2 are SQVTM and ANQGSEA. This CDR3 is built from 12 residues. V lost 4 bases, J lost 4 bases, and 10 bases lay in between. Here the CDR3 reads CSVVLDSYGYTF. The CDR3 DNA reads TGCAGCGTTGTCTTGGACAGCTATGGCTACACCTTC.

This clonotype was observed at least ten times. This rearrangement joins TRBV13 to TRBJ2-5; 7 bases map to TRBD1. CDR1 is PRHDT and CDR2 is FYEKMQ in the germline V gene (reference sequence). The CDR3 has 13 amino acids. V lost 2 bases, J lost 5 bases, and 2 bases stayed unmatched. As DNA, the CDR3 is TGTGCCAGCAGCTTAAGGGGGCTTGAGACCCAGTACTTC. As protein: CASSLRGLETQYF. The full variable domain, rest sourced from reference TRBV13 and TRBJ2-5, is AAGVIQSPRHLIKEKRETATLKCYPIPRHDTVYWYQQGPGQDPQFLISFYEKMQSDKGSIPDRFSAQQFSDYHSELNMSSLELGDSALYFCASSLRGLETQYFGPGTRLLVL.

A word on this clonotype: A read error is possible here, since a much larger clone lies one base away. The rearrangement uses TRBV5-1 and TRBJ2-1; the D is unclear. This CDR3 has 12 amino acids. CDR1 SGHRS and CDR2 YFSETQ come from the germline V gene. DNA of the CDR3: TGCGCCAGCAGCTCCACGGGCAATGAGCACTTCTTC. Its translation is CASSSTGNEHFF.

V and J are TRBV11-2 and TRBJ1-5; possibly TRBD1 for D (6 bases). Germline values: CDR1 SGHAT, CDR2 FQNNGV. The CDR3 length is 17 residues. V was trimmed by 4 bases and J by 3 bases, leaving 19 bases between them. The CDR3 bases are TGTGCCAGCAGCTGGGACATGAGGCCAGTCTTCAATCAGCCCCAGCATTTT. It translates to CASSWDMRPVFNQPQHF.

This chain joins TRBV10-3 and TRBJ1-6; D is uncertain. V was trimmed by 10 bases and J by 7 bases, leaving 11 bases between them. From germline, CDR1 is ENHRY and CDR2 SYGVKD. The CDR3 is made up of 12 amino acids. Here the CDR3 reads CATEAGNSPLHF. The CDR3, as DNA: TGTGCCACCGAAGCGGGGAATTCACCCCTCCACTTT.

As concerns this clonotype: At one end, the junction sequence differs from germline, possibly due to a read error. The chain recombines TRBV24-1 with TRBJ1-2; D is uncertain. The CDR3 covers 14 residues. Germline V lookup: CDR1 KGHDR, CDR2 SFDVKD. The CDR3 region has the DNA TGTGCCACCCGTGACCTGACAACGGGCTATGGCTACGCCTTC. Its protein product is CATRDLTTGYGYAF.

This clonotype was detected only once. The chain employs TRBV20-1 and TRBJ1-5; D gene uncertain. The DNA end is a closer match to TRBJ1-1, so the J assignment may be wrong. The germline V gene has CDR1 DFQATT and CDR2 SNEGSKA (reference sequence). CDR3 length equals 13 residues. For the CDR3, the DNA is TGCAGTGCCGGTCAGGTGGCGGGAGCTGAAGCTTTCTTT. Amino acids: CSAGQVAGAEAFF.

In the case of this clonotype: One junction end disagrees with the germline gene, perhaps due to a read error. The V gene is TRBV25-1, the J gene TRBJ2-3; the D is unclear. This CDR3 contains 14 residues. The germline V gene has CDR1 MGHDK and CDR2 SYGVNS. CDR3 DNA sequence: TGTGCCAGCAGTGACTCCGCCTACACAGATACGCGGTATTTT. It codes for CASSDSAYTDTRYF.

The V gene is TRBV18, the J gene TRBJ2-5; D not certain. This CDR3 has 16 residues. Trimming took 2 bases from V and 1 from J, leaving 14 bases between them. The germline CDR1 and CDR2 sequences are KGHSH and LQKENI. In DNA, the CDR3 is TGTGCCAGCTCACCAAATTGGGTTTTCCCCCAAGAGACCCAGTACTTC. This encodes CASSPNWVFPQETQYF.

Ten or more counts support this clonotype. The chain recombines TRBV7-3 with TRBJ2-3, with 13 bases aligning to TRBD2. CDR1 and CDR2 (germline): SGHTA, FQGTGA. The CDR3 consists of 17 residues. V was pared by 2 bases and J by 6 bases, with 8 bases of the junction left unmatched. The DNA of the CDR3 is TGTGCCAGCAGCTTACAAGGACTAGCGGGAGTATGGGATACGCAGTATTTT. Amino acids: CASSLQGLAGVWDTQYF.

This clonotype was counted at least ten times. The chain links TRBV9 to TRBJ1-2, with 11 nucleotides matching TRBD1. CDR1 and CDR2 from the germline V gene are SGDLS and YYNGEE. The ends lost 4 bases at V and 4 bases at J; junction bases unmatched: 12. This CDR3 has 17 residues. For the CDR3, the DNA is TGTGCCAGCAGCCCCCCCGGGACAGGGGGACTTGGCTATGGCTACACCTTC. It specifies CASSPPGTGGLGYGYTF.

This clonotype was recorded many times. CDR3 DNA: TGTGCCAGCAGCAACACGGGACAGGGGCCCTACGAGCAGTACTTC. This gives the protein CASSNTGQGPYEQYF. The gene calls are TRBV7-9 and TRBJ2-7; TRBD1 aligns across 10 bases. Trimming cost V 5 bases and J 2 bases; bases outside gene matches: 6. The CDR3 extends over 15 amino acids. Germline V lookup: CDR1 SEHNR, CDR2 FQNEAQ (reference sequence). Based on the CDR3 plus reference TRBV7-9 and TRBJ2-7, the full variable domain is DTGVSQNPRHKITKRGQNVTFRCDPISEHNRLYWYRQTLGQGPEFLTYFQNEAQLEKSRLLSDRFSAERPKGSFSTLEIQRTEQGDSAMYLCASSNTGQGPYEQYFGPGTRLTVT.